Each of the 10 T cell receptor beta chains below was sequenced from the same sample in a study of shared clonotypes between healthy human individuals (dated by TCRdb to about 2020). The method behind the library was the immunoSEQ multiplex PCR assay. TCRdb stores this immuneACCESS table with in-frame sequences only. Part of the clones is absent; in the studies checked, under half of the shortfall reflects unresolved V genes, and no reason is known for the rest. The sample records roughly 1.5 million clones, 95% to 99% of which are singletons. The ten top clones hold approximately 0.45% of the sample. The specimen sequenced was naive CD4+ T cells sorted from blood. Explained via the paper, the cell subset or site label denotes: CD45RA+ positively selected. The receptors here all came from a man aged 25 to 45 in good health.

The gene calls are TRBV29-1 and TRBJ1-1, with unresolved D. V was shortened by 3 bases and J by 5 bases, with 10 bases between the two germline ends. The CDR3 runs to 12 residues. Germline CDR1 is SQVTM and CDR2 is ANQGSEA. The CDR3 loop is CSVEVGPTEAFF. CDR3 in DNA: TGCAGCGTTGAGGTCGGTCCGACTGAAGCTTTCTTT.

This clone occurred once. The gene calls are TRBV5-4 and TRBJ2-7; TRBD1 aligns across 9 bases. CDR3 length: 13 amino acids. Germline trimming cut 4 bases from V and 6 bases from J; bases unmatched to any gene: 5. Germline V gives CDR1 SGHNT, CDR2 YYREEE (reference sequence). The DNA for the CDR3 is TGTGCCAGCAGCCCGCGGGACAGGGCCGAGCAGTACTTC. It yields the protein CASSPRDRAEQYF.

This chain joins TRBV2 and TRBJ2-1; TRBD2 might be the D (5 bases). In germline, CDR1 is SNHLY, CDR2 FYNNEI. Between the trimmed V and J ends, which lost 9 bases and 0 bases, there was a span of 15 bases. There are 15 residues in the CDR3. The CDR3 loop is CAREAEMSSYNEQFF. For the CDR3, the DNA is TGTGCCAGAGAAGCGGAAATGAGCTCCTACAATGAGCAGTTCTTC. The full variable domain, completed using reference TRBV2 and TRBJ2-1, is EPEVTQTPSHQVTQMGQEVILRCVPISNHLYFYWYRQILGQKVEFLVSFYNNEISEKSEIFDDQFSVERPDGSNFTLKIRSTKLEDSAMYFCAREAEMSSYNEQFFGPGTRLTVL.

This chain connects TRBV30 to TRBJ2-7, with D perhaps matching TRBD1 (6 bases). The CDR3 extends over 13 amino acids. From germline, CDR1 is GTSNPN and CDR2 SVGIG (reference sequence). V gave up 4 bases and J gave up 5 bases, with 15 bases separating them. This chain's CDR3 is CAWITQGRHEQYF. The DNA for the CDR3 is TGTGCCTGGATAACACAGGGAAGACACGAGCAGTACTTC.

The V call is TRBV5-1, the J call TRBJ1-2, with no clear D. V lost 0 bases and J lost 8, with 14 bases in between. The CDR3 length is 14 residues. Germline CDR1 and CDR2: SGHRS and YFSETQ. CDR3 amino acids: CASSLAGEEEGYTF. DNA for the CDR3: TGCGCCAGCAGCTTGGCGGGAGAGGAGGAAGGCTACACCTTC.

In the case of this clone: One end of the junction does not line up with germline, which may come from a read error. The rearrangement joins TRBV5-4 to TRBJ1-1; 7 bases are a match to TRBD1. This CDR3 is 12 amino acids long. Germline CDR1 is SGHNT and CDR2 is YYREEE (reference sequence). The CDR3, as DNA: TGTGCCAGCAGCGGAGATAGACAGGGACTCATCTTT. This codes for CASSGDRQGLIF.

The V gene is TRBV11-2, the J gene TRBJ2-7, with D possibly being TRBD2 (5 bases). The germline V gene encodes CDR1 SGHAT and CDR2 FQNNGV. The CDR3 runs 17 residues. V gave up 1 base and J gave up 2 bases, with 18 bases separating them. The CDR3 sequence: CASSLGLSQVGTYEQYF. As DNA, the CDR3 is TGTGCCAGCAGCTTAGGACTAAGTCAGGTGGGGACCTACGAGCAGTACTTC.

V gene TRBV7-2 combines with J gene TRBJ2-3, with TRBD1 identical over 7 bases. Germline V gene lookup returns CDR1 SGHTA and CDR2 FQGNSA. V gave up 0 bases and J gave up 3 bases; unmatched junction bases: 0. The CDR3 has 14 amino acids. CDR3 sequence (DNA): TGTGCCAGCAGCTTAGCGGGACAGACAGATACGCAGTATTTT. It specifies CASSLAGQTDTQYF. The full variable domain, completed using reference TRBV7-2 and TRBJ2-3, is GAGVSQSPSNKVTEKGKDVELRCDPISGHTALYWYRQSLGQGLEFLIYFQGNSAPDKSGLPSDRFSAERTGGSVSTLTIQRTQQEDSAVYLCASSLAGQTDTQYFGPGTRLTVL.

CDR3: CASSRGGIEAEAFF. The CDR3 region has the DNA TGTGCCAGCAGCCGGGGAGGGATCGAGGCTGAAGCTTTCTTT. The V gene is TRBV5-4, the J gene TRBJ1-1; no clear D. CDR1 is SGHNT, CDR2 YYREEE, per germline (reference sequence). V was pared by 4 bases and J by 6 bases, with 16 bases between. This CDR3 region has 14 residues.

The V call is TRBV30, the J call TRBJ2-7, with 11 bases fitting TRBD2. This CDR3 is 12 amino acids long. CDR1 and CDR2 (germline): GTSNPN, SVGIG (reference sequence). With V trimmed by 8 bases and J by 2 bases, 2 bases remained unmatched. The CDR3 DNA reads as TGTGCCATGGGACTAGCGGCCTACGAGCAGTACTTC. Translated: CAMGLAAYEQYF.